Presented here are 7 T cell receptor beta chains from one specimen sequenced in a study of T cell responses to AZD1222 COVID-19 vaccine. Clones were read by immunoSEQ multiplex PCR, and TCRdb kept only the in-frame ones, dropping some. The repertoire includes some 71,000 clones, 84% of them detected once, and 9.5% to 10% sits in the top ten. The sequences come from peripheral blood, collected on day 0 of AZD1222 vaccination. These receptors originate from an adult in good health.

The chain uses TRBV6-1 and TRBJ2-5, with 16 bases identical to TRBD2. The germline V gene has CDR1 MNHNS and CDR2 SASEGT. The CDR3 is 16 amino acids. With V trimmed by 3 bases and J by 4 bases, 2 bases remained unmatched. CDR3 coding DNA: TGTGCCAGCAGTGAGGGACTAGCGGGGGGGCGAGAGACCCAGTACTTC. Translated, it gives CASSEGLAGGRETQYF.

With regard to this clone: Other DNA sequences in this sample translate to the same CDR3. The chain uses TRBV6-5 and TRBJ1-5, with D possibly being TRBD1 (5 bases). Germline V gene sequence: CDR1 MNHEY, CDR2 SVGAGI. The CDR3 runs to 14 residues. Trimming removed 0 bases at V and 7 bases at J, with 10 bases between. The CDR3 region is CASSYSRGGQPQHF. CDR3 in DNA: TGTGCCAGCAGTTACTCGAGGGGAGGGCAGCCCCAGCATTTT.

This rearrangement joins TRBV30 to TRBJ1-5; D gene uncertain. V lost 6 bases, J lost 3 bases, and 9 bases lay in between. Germline CDR1 and CDR2: GTSNPN and SVGIG (reference sequence). This CDR3 region has 12 residues. Here the CDR3 reads CACGTHNQPQHF. The CDR3 nucleotides read TGTGCCTGCGGTACTCACAATCAGCCCCAGCATTTT. Drawing the rest from reference TRBV30 and TRBJ1-5, the complete variable domain is SQTIHQWPATLVQPVGSPLSLECTVEGTSNPNLYWYRQAAGRGLQLLFYSVGIGQISSEVPQNLSASRPQDRQFILSSKKLLLSDSGFYLCACGTHNQPQHFGDGTRLSIL.

This rearrangement joins TRBV3-1 (or the pseudogene TRBV3-2) to TRBJ2-5, with 8 bases identical to TRBD2. The CDR3 consists of 15 residues. After removal of 1 base from V and 5 bases from J, the junction contained 6 bases not matched to a gene. Germline V CDR1 and CDR2: LGHDT, YNNKEL (reference sequence). The CDR3 DNA reads as TGTGCCAGCAGCCAAGTTAGCCTAGCGGGTGAGACCCAGTACTTC. Translated, it gives CASSQVSLAGETQYF.

The rearrangement joins TRBV5-8 to TRBJ1-5; D gene ambiguous. V was pared by 4 bases and J by 6 bases, with 14 bases between. CDR3 length: 14 residues. Germline V gene lookup returns CDR1 SGHTS and CDR2 YDEGEE. The CDR3 region is CASSPGGSRQPQHF. In DNA, the CDR3 is TGTGCCAGCAGCCCCGGAGGCTCTCGTCAGCCCCAGCATTTT.

The J gene is TRBJ2-5, the V gene TRBV7-6; 7 nucleotides align to TRBD2. The CDR3 spans 15 residues. Per the germline V gene, CDR1 is SGHVS and CDR2 is FNYEAQ. Unmatched junction bases numbered 13, after V lost 5 bases and J lost 7 bases. The DNA for the CDR3 is TGTGCCAGCAGCGCCCCGCCAGCGGGGTTGGGGACCCAGTACTTC. Translation gives CASSAPPAGLGTQYF.

V usage is TRBV4-1 and J usage is TRBJ1-1, with D uncertain. The CDR3 length is 15 residues. The V gene's germline CDR1 is MGHRA and CDR2 YSYEKL. The ends were cut back, 1 base at V and 0 bases at J, with 9 bases in the middle. CDR3 nucleotide sequence: TGCGCCAGCAGCCAAGTAGGATACATGAACACTGAAGCTTTCTTT. This sequence encodes CASSQVGYMNTEAFF.